This T cell receptor beta chain was sequenced during a study of T cells in Graves' hyperthyroidism and ophthalmopathy. Study at large: It was at initial diagnosis, before any treatment, that peripheral blood was collected.

There were TCR beta CDR3 regions amplified from RNA transcripts. Researchers ran a first-round RT-PCR on the TCR CDR3 using the HTBI primer set. MiXCR was run by TCRdb on the multiplex PCR reads, yielding one entry per CDR3 protein. The table lists around 480,000 distinct CDR3 sequences, 14% of them singletons. The CDR3 has 12 residues. Germline V gene sequence: CDR1 SGHDN, CDR2 FVKESK. Between the trimmed V and J ends, which lost 3 bases and 4 bases, there was a span of 6 bases. Points from the study as a whole: From stable hyperthyroidism, ophthalmopathy was set apart by a 13 V-J model.

This clonotype has at least ten counts. What it recognizes is unknown. This rearrangement joins TRBV14 to TRBJ1-2; D gene uncertain. This receptor was taken from a woman between 18 and 30 years old with Graves' hyperthyroidism. Sequencing used blood. The CDR3 bases are TGTGCCAGCAGCCAGAACCCCTATGGCTACACCTTC. Its protein product is CASSQNPYGYTF.